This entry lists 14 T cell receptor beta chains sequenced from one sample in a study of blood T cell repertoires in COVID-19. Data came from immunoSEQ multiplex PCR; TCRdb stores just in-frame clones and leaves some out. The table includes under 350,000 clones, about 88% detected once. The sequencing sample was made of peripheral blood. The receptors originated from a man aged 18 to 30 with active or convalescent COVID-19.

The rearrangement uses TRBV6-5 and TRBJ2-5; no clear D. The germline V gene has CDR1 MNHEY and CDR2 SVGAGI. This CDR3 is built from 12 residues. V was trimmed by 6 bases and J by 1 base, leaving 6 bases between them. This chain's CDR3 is CASSPRQETQYF. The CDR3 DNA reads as TGTGCCAGCAGCCCCCGCCAAGAGACCCAGTACTTC.

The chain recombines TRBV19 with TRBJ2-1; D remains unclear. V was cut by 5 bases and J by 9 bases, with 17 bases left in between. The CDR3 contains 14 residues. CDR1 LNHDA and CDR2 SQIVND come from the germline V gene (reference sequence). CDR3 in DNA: TGTGCCAGTAGTCCGTCTAGTCGGTCGTCTGAGCAGTTCTTC. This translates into CASSPSSRSSEQFF.

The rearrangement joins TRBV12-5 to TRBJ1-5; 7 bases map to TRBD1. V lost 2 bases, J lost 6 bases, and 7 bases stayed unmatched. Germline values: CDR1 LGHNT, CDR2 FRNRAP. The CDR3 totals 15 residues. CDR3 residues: CASGLTTTGVQPQHF. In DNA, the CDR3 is TGTGCTAGTGGTTTGACAACCACAGGGGTTCAGCCCCAGCATTTT. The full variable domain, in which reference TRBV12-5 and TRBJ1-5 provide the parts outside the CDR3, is DARVTQTPRHKVTEMGQEVTMRCQPILGHNTVFWYRQTMMQGLELLAYFRNRAPLDDSGMPKDRFSAEMPDATLATLKIQPSEPRDSAVYFCASGLTTTGVQPQHFGDGTRLSIL.

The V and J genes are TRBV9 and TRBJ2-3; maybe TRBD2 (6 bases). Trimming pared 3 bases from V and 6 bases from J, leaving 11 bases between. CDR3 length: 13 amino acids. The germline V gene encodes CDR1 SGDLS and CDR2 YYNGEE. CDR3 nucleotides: TGTGCCAGCAGCGGGGATGCGGGGGATACGCAGTATTTT. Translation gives CASSGDAGDTQYF.

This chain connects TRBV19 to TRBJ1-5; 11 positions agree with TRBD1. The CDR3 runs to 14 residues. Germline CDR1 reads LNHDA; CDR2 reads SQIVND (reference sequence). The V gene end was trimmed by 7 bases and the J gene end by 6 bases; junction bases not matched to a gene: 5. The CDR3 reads CASKSGTGGQPQHF. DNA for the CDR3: TGTGCCAGTAAATCCGGGACAGGGGGTCAGCCCCAGCATTTT.

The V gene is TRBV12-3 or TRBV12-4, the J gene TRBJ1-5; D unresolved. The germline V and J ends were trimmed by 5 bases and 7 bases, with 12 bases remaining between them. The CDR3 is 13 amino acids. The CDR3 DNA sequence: TGTGCCAGCAGTCCCGGTGTCCGGCAGCCCCAGCATTTT. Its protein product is CASSPGVRQPQHF.

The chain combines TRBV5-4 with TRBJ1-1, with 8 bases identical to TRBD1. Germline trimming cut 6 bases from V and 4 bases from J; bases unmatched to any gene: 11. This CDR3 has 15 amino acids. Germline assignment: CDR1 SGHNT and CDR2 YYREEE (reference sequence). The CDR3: CASTASTGGSTEAFF. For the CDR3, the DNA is TGTGCCAGCACCGCTTCTACAGGGGGAAGCACTGAAGCTTTCTTT.

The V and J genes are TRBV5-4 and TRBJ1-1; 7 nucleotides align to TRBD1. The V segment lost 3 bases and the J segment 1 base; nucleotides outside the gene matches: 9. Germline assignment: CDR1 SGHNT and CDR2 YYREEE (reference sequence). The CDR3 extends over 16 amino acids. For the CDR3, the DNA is TGTGCCAGCAGCTGGGATAGGGGGCGTCGGAACACTGAAGCTTTCTTT. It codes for CASSWDRGRRNTEAFF.

CDR3 sequence (DNA): TGTGCCAGCAGCTTAGAATGGGGACTAGCGGGAGAAAATGAGCAGTTCTTC. It translates to CASSLEWGLAGENEQFF. The chain couples TRBV11-2 to TRBJ2-1, with TRBD2 matching 14 bases. Looked up from germline, CDR1 is SGHAT and CDR2 is FQNNGV. The CDR3 is made up of 17 amino acids. V lost 0 bases, J lost 7 bases, and 5 bases stayed unmatched.

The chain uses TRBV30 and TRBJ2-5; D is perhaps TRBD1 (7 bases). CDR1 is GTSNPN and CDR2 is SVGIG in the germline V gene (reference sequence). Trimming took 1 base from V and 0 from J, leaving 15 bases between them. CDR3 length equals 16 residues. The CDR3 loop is CAWSANRGGDQETQYF. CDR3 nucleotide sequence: TGTGCCTGGAGTGCAAACAGGGGAGGCGACCAAGAGACCCAGTACTTC.

CDR3 protein: CATTRSYEQYF. The CDR3 DNA reads as TGTGCCACCACCCGTTCCTACGAGCAGTACTTC. The V call is TRBV24-1, the J call TRBJ2-7, with unresolved D. The CDR3 runs to 11 residues. V was clipped by 8 bases and J by 1 base, with 5 bases between them. Germline V gives CDR1 KGHDR, CDR2 SFDVKD.

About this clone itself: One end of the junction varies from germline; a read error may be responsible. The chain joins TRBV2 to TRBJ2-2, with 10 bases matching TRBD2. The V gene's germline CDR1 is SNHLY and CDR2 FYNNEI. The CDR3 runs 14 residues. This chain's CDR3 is CASAWTSGTWELFF. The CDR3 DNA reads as TGTGCCAGCGCTTGGACTAGCGGCACCTGGGAGCTGTTTTTT.

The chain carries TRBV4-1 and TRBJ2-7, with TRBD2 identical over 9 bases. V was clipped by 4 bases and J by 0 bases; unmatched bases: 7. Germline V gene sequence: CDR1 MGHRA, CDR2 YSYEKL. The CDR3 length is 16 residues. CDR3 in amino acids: CASSLLAGPSSYEQYF. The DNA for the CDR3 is TGCGCCAGCAGCCTTCTAGCGGGGCCTAGCTCCTACGAGCAGTACTTC.

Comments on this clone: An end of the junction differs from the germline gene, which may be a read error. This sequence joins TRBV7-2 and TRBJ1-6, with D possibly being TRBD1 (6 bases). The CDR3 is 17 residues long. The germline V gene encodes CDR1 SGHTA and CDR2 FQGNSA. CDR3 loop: CASSFWRFTGNKSPLHF. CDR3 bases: TGTGCCAGCAGCTTCTGGAGATTTACAGGGAATAAATCACCCCTCCACTTT.